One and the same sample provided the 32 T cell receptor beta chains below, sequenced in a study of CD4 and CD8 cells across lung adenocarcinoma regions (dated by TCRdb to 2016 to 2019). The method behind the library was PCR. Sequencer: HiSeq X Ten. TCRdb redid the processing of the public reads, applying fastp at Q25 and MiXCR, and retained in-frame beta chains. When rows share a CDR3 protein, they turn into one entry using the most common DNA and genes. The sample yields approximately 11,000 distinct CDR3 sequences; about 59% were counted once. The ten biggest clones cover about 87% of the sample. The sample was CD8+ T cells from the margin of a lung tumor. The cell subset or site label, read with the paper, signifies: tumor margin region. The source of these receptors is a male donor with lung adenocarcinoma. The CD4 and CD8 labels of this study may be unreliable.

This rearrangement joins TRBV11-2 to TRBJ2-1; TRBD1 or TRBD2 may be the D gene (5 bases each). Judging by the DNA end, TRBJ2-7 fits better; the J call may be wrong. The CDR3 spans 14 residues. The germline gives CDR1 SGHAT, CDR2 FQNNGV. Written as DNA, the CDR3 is TGTGCCAGCAGCTTAACGGACTCAGGGTTCGAGCAGTACTTC. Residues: CASSLTDSGFEQYF.

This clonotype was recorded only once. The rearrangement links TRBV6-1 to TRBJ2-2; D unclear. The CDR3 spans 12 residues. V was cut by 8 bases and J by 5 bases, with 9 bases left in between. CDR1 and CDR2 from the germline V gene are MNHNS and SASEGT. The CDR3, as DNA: TGTGCCAGCCGGGTTGCAACCGGGGAGCTGTTTTTT. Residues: CASRVATGELFF.

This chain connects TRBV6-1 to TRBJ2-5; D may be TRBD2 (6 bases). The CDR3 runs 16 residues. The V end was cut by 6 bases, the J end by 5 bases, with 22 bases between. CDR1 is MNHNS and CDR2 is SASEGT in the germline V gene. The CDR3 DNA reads TGTGCCAGCAGGGAGGCCGGGAGAGGGGACCGGGAGACCCAGTACTTC. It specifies CASREAGRGDRETQYF.

DNA of the CDR3: TGCGCCAGCAGTAGATACGGGACGAATGAGCAGTTCTTC. Translating it yields CASSRYGTNEQFF. The rearrangement uses TRBV10-2 and TRBJ2-1; D might be TRBD1 or TRBD2, each matching 5 bases. Between the trimmed V and J ends, which lost 5 bases and 7 bases, there was a span of 12 bases. CDR3 length: 13 amino acids. Looked up from germline, CDR1 is WSHSY and CDR2 is SAAADI.

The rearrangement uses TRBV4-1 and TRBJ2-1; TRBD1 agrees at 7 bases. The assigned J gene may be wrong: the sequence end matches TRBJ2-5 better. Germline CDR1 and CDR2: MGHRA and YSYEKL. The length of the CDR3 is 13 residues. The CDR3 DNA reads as TGCGCCAGCAGCGCCCGGGACAGAAAGACCCAGTACTTC. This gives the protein CASSARDRKTQYF.

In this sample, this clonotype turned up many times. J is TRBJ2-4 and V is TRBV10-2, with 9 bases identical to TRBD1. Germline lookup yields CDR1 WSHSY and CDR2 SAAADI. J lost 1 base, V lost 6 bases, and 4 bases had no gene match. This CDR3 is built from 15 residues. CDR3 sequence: CASRQGAGAKNIQYF. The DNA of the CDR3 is TGCGCCAGCAGACAGGGGGCCGGGGCCAAAAACATTCAGTACTTC.

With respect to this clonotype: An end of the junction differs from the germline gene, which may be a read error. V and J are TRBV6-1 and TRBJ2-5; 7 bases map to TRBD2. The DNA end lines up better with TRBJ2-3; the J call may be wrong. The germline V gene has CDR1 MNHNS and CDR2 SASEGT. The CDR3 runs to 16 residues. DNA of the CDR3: TGTGCCAGCGGGGGGGGGGGGGGACGGGACCAAGATACCCAGTATTTT. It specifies CASGGGGGRDQDTQYF.

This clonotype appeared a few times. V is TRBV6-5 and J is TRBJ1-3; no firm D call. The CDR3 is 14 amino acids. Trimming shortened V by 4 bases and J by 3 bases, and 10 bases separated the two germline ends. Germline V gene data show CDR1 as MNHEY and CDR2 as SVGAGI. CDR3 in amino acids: CASSSVSGGNTIYF. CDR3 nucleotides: TGTGCCAGCAGTTCGGTCTCTGGTGGAAACACCATATATTTT.

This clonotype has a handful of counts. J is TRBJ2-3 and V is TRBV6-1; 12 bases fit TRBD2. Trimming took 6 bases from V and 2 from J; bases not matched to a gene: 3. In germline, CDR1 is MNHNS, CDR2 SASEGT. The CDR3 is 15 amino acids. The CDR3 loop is CASSLAGGYTDTQYF. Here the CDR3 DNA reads TGTGCCAGCAGCCTAGCGGGAGGGTACACAGATACGCAGTATTTT.

The CDR3 sequence: CASSDSGTSRTDTQYF. The CDR3 DNA reads as TGTGCCAGCAGTGACTCCGGGACTAGCCGCACAGATACGCAGTATTTT. The chain couples TRBV6-4 to TRBJ2-3, with 9 bases matching TRBD2. V lost 0 bases, J lost 1 base, and 2 bases stayed unmatched. Germline V gene data show CDR1 as MRHNA and CDR2 as SNTAGT. The CDR3 has 16 amino acids.

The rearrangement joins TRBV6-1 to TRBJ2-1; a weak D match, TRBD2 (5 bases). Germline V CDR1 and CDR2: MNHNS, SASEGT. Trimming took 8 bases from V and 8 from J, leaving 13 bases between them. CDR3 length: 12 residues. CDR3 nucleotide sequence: TGTGCCAGCGCTGAGGGAACAGATGAGCAGTTCTTC. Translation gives CASAEGTDEQFF.

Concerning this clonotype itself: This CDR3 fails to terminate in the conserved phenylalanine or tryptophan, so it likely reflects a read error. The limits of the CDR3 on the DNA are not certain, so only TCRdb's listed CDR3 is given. CDR3: CASSSMTSGGSYNEPFS. The J gene is TRBJ2-1, the V gene TRBV6-5; TRBD2 is the table's D call and was not checked against the DNA. The CDR3 is made up of 17 amino acids, end residues included. Germline CDR1 reads MNHEY; CDR2 reads SVGAGI.

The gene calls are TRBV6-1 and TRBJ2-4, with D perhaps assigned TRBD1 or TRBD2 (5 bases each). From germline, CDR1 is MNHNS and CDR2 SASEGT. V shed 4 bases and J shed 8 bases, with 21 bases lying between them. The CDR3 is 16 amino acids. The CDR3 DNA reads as TGTGCCAGCAGTGGGGCTTTGGGCAGGGACGAGGACATTCAGTACTTC. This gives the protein CASSGALGRDEDIQYF.

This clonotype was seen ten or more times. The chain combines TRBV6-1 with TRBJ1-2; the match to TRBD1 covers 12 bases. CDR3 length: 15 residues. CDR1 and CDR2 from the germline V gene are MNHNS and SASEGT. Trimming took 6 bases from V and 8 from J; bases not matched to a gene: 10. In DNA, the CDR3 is TGTGCCAGCAGGTTCAGGGACAGGGGGCCTTACGGCTACACCTTC. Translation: CASRFRDRGPYGYTF.

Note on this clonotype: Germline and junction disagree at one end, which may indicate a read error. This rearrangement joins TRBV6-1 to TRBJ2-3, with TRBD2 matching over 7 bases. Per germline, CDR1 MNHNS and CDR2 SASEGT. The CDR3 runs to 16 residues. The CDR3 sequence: CACREAGGGDRDTQYF. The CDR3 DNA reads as TGTGCCTGCAGGGAAGCCGGGGGAGGGGACCGAGATACGCAGTATTTC.

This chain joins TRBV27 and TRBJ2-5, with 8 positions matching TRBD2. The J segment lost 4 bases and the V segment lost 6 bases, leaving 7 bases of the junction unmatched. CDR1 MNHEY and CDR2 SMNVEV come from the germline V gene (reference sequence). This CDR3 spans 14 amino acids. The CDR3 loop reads CASRRGGRVETQYF. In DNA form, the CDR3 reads TGTGCCAGCAGACGGGGGGGCCGCGTAGAGACCCAGTACTTC.

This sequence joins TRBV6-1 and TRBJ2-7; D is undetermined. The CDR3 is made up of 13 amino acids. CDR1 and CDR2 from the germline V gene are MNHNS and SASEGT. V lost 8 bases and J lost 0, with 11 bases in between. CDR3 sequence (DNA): TGTGCCAGCTTCCAGAGTGGCTCCTACGAGCAGTACTTC. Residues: CASFQSGSYEQYF.

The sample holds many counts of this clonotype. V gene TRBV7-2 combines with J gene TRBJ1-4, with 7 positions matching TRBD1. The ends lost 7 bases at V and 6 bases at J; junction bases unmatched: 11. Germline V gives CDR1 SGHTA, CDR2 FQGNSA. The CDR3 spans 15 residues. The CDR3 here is CASTFPNRGDEKLFF. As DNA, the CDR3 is TGTGCCAGCACCTTCCCGAACAGGGGTGATGAAAAACTGTTTTTT.

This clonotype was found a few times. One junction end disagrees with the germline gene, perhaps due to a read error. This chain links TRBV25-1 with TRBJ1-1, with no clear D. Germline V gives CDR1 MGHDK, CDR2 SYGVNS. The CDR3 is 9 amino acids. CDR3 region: CATSTEAFF. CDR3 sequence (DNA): TGCGCCACATCCACTGAAGCTTTCTTT. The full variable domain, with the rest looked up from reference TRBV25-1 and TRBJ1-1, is EADIYQTPRYLVIGTGKKITLECSQTMGHDKMYWYQQDPGMELHLIHYSYGVNSTEKGDLSSESTVSRIRTEHFPLTLESARPSHTSQYLCATSTEAFFGQGTRLTVV.

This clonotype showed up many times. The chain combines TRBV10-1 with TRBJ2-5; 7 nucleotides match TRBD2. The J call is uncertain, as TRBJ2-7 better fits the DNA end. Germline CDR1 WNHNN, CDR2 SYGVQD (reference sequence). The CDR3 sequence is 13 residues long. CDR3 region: CASGRGLLLEQYF. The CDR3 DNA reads TGCGCCAGCGGGAGGGGCTTGCTACTCGAGCAGTACTTC.

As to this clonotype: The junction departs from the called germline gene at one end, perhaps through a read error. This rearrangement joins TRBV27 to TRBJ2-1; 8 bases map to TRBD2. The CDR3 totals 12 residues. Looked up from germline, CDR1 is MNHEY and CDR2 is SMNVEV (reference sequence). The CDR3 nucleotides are TGTGCCACGGGACTAGGCTACGATGAGCAGTTCTTT. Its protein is CATGLGYDEQFF.

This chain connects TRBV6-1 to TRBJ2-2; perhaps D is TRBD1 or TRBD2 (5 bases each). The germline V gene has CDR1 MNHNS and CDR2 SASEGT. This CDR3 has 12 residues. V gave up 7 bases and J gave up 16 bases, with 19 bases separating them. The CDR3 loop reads CASNVCPGTQFF. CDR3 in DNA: TGTGCCAGCAACGTGTGCCCCGGGACGCAGTTTTTT.

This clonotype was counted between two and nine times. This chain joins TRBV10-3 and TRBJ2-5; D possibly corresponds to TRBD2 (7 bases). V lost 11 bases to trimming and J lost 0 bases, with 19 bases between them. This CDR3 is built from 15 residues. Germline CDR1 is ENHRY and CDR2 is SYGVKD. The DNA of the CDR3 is TGTGCCGCGGGGCTCGGGGGGCGTGACCAAGAGACCCAGTACTTC. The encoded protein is CAAGLGGRDQETQYF.

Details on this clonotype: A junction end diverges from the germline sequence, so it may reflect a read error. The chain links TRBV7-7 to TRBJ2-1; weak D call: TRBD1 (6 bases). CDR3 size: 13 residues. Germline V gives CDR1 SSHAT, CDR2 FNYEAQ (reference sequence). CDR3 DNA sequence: TGTGCTAGCAGTACAGGGATGGGGGATGAGCAGTTCTTC. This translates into CASSTGMGDEQFF.

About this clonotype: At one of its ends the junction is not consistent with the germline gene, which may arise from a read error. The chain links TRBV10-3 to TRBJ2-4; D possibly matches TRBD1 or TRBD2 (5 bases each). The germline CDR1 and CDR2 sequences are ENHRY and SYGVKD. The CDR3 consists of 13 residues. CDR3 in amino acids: CATGLRAKNTQYF. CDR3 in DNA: TGTGCCACGGGGCTGAGGGCCAAAAACACTCAGTACTTC.

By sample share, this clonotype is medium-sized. The CDR3 here is CASSLDGGALSQETQYF. The CDR3 coding sequence is TGTGCCAGCAGTCTGGATGGAGGGGCCCTCTCCCAAGAGACCCAGTACTTC. This chain uses TRBV6-5 with TRBJ2-5, with a tentative D call TRBD2 (6 bases). Germline CDR1 is MNHEY and CDR2 is SVGAGI. V dropped 5 bases and J dropped 1 base, with 20 bases sitting between them. The CDR3 contains 17 residues.

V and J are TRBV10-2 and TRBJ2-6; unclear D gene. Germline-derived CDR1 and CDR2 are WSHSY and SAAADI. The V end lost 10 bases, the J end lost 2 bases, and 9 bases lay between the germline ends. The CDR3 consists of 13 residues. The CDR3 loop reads CATTYPGANVLTF. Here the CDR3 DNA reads TGCGCCACCACTTATCCTGGGGCCAACGTCCTGACTTTC.

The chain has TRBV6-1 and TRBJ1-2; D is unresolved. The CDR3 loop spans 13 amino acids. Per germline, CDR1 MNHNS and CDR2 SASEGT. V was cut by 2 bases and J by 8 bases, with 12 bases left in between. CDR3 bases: TGTGCCAGCAGTGAATCGAGGGTCCGGGGCTACACCTTC. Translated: CASSESRVRGYTF.

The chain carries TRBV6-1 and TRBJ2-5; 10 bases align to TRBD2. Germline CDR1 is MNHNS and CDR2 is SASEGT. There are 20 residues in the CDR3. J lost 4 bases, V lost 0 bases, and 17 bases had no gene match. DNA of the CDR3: TGTGCCAGCAGTGAAGCCCAGGCGGGACTAGCGCCAACCGCGCGAGAGACCCAGTACTTC. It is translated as CASSEAQAGLAPTARETQYF.

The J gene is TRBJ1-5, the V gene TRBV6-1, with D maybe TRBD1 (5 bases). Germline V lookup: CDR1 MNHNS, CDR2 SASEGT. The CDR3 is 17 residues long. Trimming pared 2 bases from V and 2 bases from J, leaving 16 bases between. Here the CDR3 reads CASSEHPGTWGNQPQHF. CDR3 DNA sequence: TGTGCCAGCAGTGAACACCCCGGGACGTGGGGCAATCAGCCCCAGCATTTT.

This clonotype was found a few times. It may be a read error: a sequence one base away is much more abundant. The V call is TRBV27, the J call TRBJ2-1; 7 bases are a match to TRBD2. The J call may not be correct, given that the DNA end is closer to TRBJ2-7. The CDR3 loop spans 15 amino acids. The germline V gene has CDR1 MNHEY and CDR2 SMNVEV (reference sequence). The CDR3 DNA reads TGTGCCAGCAGTTCTCTGCCGGGACTAAGATCTGAGCAGTACTTC. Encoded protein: CASSSLPGLRSEQYF.

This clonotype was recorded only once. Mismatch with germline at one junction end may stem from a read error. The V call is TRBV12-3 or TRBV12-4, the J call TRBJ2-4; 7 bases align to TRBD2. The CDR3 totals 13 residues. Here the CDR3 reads CASRSGATNTQYF. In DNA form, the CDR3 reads TGTGCCAGCAGAAGCGGGGCCACAAACACTCAGTACTTT.